This TCR beta chain was captured by sequencing in a study of blood T cells in healthy people across ages. The draw of peripheral blood yielded about 9.4 milliliters from each donor. The use of a sample-barcoded 5' primer and a J-beta primer mix characterized a second PCR of about 7 to 12 cycles. The template-switch adaptor, which had 12 random nucleotides, put a tag on each cDNA molecule. Each of the samples gave a minimum of 2.5 million paired-end reads that contained CDR3. TCRdb re-called the 5' RACE reads through MiXCR, storing one row per CDR3 protein. The sample carries some 550,000 distinct CDR3 sequences, roughly 43% recorded once. About this clonotype: Its antigen is not known.

Study results and caveats: Getting older went along with TCR beta diversity per million T cells dropping roughly linearly.

The CDR3 has 15 amino acids. Trimming took 4 bases from V and 2 from J; bases not matched to a gene: 6. The V gene's germline CDR1 is MDHEN and CDR2 SYDVKM. Sequencing was carried out using blood. The sequence was collected from a man of 80 years or more in good health. The chain joins TRBV28 to TRBJ2-3; 7 bases align to TRBD1. CDR3 loop: CASSSQGLTTDTQYF. In nucleotides, the CDR3 is TGTGCCAGCAGTTCACAGGGGCTTACCACAGATACGCAGTATTTT.